Below are 8 T cell receptor beta chains sequenced from a single sample in a study of tissue T cells after allogeneic stem cell transplantation. TCRdb keeps only in-frame clones here, not all; method: immunoSEQ multiplex PCR. The data contain about 9,600 clones, under 75% of them singletons. The material was tissue from the ileum, obtained at autopsy. Receptor source: a woman between 18 and 55 years old with breast cancer.

This clone was detected a few times. The J gene is TRBJ1-2, the V gene TRBV6-2 or TRBV6-3; D is ambiguous. Looked up from germline, CDR1 is MNHEY and CDR2 is SVGEGT. The CDR3 runs 13 residues. V was shortened by 2 bases and J by 4 bases, with 8 bases between the two germline ends. The chain's CDR3 is CASSYRAAYGYTF. The CDR3 DNA is TGTGCCAGCAGTTACAGGGCAGCCTATGGCTACACCTTC.

This clone has just a few counts. The rearrangement uses TRBV5-4 and TRBJ2-5; D might be TRBD2 (5 bases). The CDR3 runs 13 residues. V was pared by 2 bases and J by 3 bases, with 8 bases between. Germline lookup yields CDR1 SGHNT and CDR2 YYREEE (reference sequence). For the CDR3, the DNA is TGTGCCAGCAGCTTCCCCGGGGAAGAGACCCAGTACTTC. Translation gives CASSFPGEETQYF.

The chain has TRBV9 and TRBJ1-6; D ambiguous. V dropped 3 bases and J dropped 0 bases, with 10 bases sitting between them. Per the germline V gene, CDR1 is SGDLS and CDR2 is YYNGEE. The CDR3 is made up of 16 amino acids. CDR3 protein: CASSATWGSYNSPLHF. Here the CDR3 DNA reads TGTGCCAGCAGCGCGACCTGGGGCTCCTATAATTCACCCCTCCACTTT.

This clone is medium-sized within its sample. The chain carries TRBV6-2 or TRBV6-3 and TRBJ2-1, with 7 bases lining up with TRBD2. Looked up from germline, CDR1 is MNHEY and CDR2 is SVGEGT. Trimming took 4 bases from V and 0 from J; bases not matched to a gene: 12. This CDR3 contains 18 residues. CDR3 residues: CASSSLTSRISSYNEQFF. The CDR3 DNA reads TGTGCCAGCAGTTCACTGACTAGCCGGATAAGCTCCTACAATGAGCAGTTCTTC.

This clone was counted between two and nine times. V usage is TRBV5-1 and J usage is TRBJ1-1, with TRBD1 matching over 7 bases. Germline loops: CDR1 SGHRS, CDR2 YFSETQ. V shed 5 bases, J shed 0 bases, and the junction held 1 base outside the gene matches. CDR3 length equals 13 residues. This CDR3 is CASRGQLNTEAFF. The CDR3 region has the DNA TGCGCCAGCAGGGGACAGCTGAACACTGAAGCTTTCTTT.

Concerning this clone: The same CDR3 arises from other DNA sequences in this sample as well. The CDR3 region has the DNA TGTGCCAGCTCCCCCCGGACCGGGGAGCTGTTTTTT. It yields the protein CASSPRTGELFF. The gene calls are TRBV18 and TRBJ2-2, with no clear D. In germline, CDR1 is KGHSH, CDR2 LQKENI. Deletions cut 6 bases from V and 5 bases from J, with 7 bases between. There are 12 residues in the CDR3.

This clone has a handful of counts. V is TRBV19 and J is TRBJ2-1; TRBD2 aligns across 9 bases. The V segment lost 6 bases and the J segment 2 bases; nucleotides outside the gene matches: 11. CDR3 length: 17 residues. CDR1 is LNHDA, CDR2 SQIVND, per germline (reference sequence). The CDR3 nucleotides read TGTGCCAGTAGAAGTAGCGGGGGAGAAGCGGCCTACAATGAGCAGTTCTTC. Translating gives CASRSSGGEAAYNEQFF. Filled out from reference TRBV19 and TRBJ2-1, the complete variable domain reads DGGITQSPKYLFRKEGQNVTLSCEQNLNHDAMYWYRQDPGQGLRLIYYSQIVNDFQKGDIAEGYSVSREKKESFPLTVTSAQKNPTAFYLCASRSSGGEAAYNEQFFGPGTRLTVL.

Only a few counts were recorded for this clone. The CDR3 nucleotides read TGTGCCAGCAGTGATTTGGGGTGGGGCTACGAGCAGTACTTC. It encodes CASSDLGWGYEQYF. The V and J genes are TRBV6-1 and TRBJ2-7; D unclear. This CDR3 is built from 14 residues. The germline V gene encodes CDR1 MNHNS and CDR2 SASEGT. Trimming took off 3 bases at V and 3 bases at J, with 12 bases between the two ends.